One T cell receptor beta chain is described in this entry. PCR primers comprised 60 Vbeta and 13 Jbeta primers. Some clones are missing from TCRdb's copy, which holds only in-frame ones; the method was immunoSEQ multiplex PCR. The sample includes some 140,000 clones. The donors (healthy individuals) were bone marrow donors. These data come from a study of cytomegalovirus exposure and HLA in healthy donors. CDR1 LNHDA and CDR2 SQIVND come from the germline V gene (reference sequence). V lost 3 bases, J lost 6 bases, and 10 bases lay in between. CDR3 length equals 13 residues. The chain recombines TRBV19 with TRBJ2-3, with D hard to call. The receptor was isolated from a woman between 35 and 50 years old in good health and CMV-seronegative. Sample: PBMCs. DNA of the CDR3: TGTGCCAGTAGTATCGGTTGGTTGGATACGCAGTATTTT. It encodes CASSIGWLDTQYF.